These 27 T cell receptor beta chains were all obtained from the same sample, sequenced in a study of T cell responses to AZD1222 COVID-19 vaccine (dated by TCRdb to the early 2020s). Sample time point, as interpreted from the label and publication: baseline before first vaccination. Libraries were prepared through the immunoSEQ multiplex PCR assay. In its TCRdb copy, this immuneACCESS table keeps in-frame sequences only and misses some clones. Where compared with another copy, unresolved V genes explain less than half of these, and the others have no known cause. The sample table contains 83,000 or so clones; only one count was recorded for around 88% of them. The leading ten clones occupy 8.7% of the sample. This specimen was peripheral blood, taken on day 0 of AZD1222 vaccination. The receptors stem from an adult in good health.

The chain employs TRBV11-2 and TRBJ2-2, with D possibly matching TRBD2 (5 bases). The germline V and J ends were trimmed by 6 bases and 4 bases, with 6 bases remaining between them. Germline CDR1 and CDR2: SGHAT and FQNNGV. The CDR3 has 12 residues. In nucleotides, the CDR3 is TGTGCCAGCAGGCGGGCCACCGGGGAGCTGTTTTTT. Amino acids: CASRRATGELFF.

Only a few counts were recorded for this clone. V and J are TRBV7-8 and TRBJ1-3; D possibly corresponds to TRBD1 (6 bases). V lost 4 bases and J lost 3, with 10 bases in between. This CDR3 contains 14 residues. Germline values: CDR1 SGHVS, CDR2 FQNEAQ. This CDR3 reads CASSSRGGGNTIYF. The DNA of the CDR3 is TGTGCCAGCAGCTCCAGGGGAGGTGGAAACACCATATATTTT.

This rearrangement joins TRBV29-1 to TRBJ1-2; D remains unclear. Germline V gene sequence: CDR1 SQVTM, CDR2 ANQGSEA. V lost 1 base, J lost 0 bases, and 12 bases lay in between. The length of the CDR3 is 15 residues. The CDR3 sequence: CSVEGSADPNYGYTF. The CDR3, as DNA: TGCAGCGTTGAAGGCTCGGCGGATCCTAACTATGGCTACACCTTC.

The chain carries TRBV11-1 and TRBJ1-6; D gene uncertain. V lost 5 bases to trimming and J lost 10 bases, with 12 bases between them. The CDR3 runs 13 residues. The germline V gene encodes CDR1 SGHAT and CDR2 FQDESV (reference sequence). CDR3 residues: CASSTWTRSPLHF. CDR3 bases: TGTGCCAGCAGCACCTGGACCAGGTCACCCCTCCACTTT.

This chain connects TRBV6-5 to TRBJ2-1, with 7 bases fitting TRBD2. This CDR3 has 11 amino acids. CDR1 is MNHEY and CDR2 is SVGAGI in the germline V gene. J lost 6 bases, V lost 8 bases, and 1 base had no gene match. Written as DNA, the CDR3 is TGTGCCAGCGGGAGGGGCAATGAGCAGTTCTTC. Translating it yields CASGRGNEQFF.

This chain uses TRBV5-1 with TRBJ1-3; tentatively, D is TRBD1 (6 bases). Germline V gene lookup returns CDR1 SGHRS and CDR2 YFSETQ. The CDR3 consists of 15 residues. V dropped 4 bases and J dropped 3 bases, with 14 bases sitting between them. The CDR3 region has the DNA TGCGCCAGCAGCCCTATCGGGGGCATTGGAAACACCATATATTTT. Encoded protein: CASSPIGGIGNTIYF.

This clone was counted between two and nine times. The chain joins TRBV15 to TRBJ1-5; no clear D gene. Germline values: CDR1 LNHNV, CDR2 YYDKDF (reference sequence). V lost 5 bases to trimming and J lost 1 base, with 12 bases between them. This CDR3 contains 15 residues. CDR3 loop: CATSPFPDSNQPQHF. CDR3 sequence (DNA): TGTGCCACCAGCCCCTTCCCGGACAGCAATCAGCCCCAGCATTTT. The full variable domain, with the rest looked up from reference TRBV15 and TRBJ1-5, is DAMVIQNPRYQVTQFGKPVTLSCSQTLNHNVMYWYQQKSSQAPKLLFHYYDKDFNNEADTPDNFQSRRPNTSFCFLDIRSPGLGDTAMYLCATSPFPDSNQPQHFGDGTRLSIL.

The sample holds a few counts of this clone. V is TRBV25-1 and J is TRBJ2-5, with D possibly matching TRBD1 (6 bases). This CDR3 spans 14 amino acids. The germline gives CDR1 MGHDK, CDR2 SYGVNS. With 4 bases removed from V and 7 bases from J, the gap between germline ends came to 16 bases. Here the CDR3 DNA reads TGTGCCAGCAGTGTTTCTGGGGGCAGGGGGACCCAGTACTTC. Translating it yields CASSVSGGRGTQYF.

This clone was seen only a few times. CDR3 DNA: TGTGCCTGGAGTAACGGGCCGCAAGAGACCCAGTACTTC. Amino acids: CAWSNGPQETQYF. The V call is TRBV30, the J call TRBJ2-5; D is unresolved. Between the trimmed V and J ends, which lost 2 bases and 2 bases, there was a span of 9 bases. This CDR3 spans 13 amino acids. Germline V gives CDR1 GTSNPN, CDR2 SVGIG (reference sequence).

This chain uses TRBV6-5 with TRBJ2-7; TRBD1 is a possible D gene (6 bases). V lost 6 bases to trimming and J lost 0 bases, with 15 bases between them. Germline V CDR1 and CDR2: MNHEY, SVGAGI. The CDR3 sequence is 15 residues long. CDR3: CASSRTVEGSYEQYF. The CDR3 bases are TGTGCCAGCAGCCGGACAGTGGAAGGCTCCTACGAGCAGTACTTC.

The CDR3 is CASSDPGTSGRETQYF. Written as DNA, the CDR3 is TGTGCCAGCAGTGACCCCGGGACTAGCGGGCGAGAGACCCAGTACTTC. The V call is TRBV6-2 or TRBV6-3, the J call TRBJ2-5; 12 nucleotides align to TRBD2. The CDR3 length is 16 residues. CDR1 MNHEY and CDR2 SVGEGT come from the germline V gene. The V gene end was trimmed by 5 bases and the J gene end by 4 bases; junction bases not matched to a gene: 8.

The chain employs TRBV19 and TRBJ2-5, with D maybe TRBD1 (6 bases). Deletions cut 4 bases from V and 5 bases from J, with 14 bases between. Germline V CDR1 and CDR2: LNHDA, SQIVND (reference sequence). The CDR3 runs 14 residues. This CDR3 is CASSTQGMRETQYF. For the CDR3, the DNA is TGTGCCAGTAGTACCCAGGGGATGCGGGAGACCCAGTACTTC.

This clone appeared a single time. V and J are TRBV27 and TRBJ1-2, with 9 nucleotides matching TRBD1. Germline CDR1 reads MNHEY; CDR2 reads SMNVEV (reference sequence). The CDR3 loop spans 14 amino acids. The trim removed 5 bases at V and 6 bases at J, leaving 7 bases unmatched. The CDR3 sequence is CASSPGTGIDGYTF. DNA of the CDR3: TGTGCCAGCAGTCCCGGGACAGGGATTGATGGCTACACCTTC.

In DNA, the CDR3 is TGTGCCAGCATCCAAATCTCCTGTACAAGACAGAAAGCCTACGAGCAGTACTTC. It specifies CASIQISCTRQKAYEQYF. V gene TRBV11-3 combines with J gene TRBJ2-7; D might be TRBD1 (5 bases). This CDR3 has 18 residues. CDR1 and CDR2 (germline): SGHNT, YENEEA. V was cut by 7 bases and J by 2 bases, with 27 bases left in between.

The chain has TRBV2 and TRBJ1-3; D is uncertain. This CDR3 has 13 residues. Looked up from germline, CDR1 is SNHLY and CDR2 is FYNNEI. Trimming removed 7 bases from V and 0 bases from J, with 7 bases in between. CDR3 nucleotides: TGTGCCAGCAACGGGGACTCTGGAAACACCATATATTTT. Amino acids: CASNGDSGNTIYF.

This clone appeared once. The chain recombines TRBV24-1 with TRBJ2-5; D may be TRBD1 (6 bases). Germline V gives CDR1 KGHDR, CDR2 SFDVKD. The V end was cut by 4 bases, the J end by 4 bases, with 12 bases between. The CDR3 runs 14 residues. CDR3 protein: CATSDYREGETQYF. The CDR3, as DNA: TGTGCCACCAGTGACTACAGGGAAGGAGAGACCCAGTACTTC.

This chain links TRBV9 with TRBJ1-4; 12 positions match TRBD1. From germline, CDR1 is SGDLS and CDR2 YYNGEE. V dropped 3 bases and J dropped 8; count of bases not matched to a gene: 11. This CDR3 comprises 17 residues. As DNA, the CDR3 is TGTGCCAGCAGCGCGTCCCGGGACAGGGGGCTTAGGGAAAAACTGTTTTTT. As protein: CASSASRDRGLREKLFF. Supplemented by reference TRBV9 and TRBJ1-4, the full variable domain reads DSGVTQTPKHLITATGQRVTLRCSPRSGDLSVYWYQQSLDQGLQFLIQYYNGEERAKGNILERFSAQQFPDLHSELNLSSLELGDSALYFCASSASRDRGLREKLFFGSGTQLSVL.

In nucleotides, the CDR3 is TGTGCCAGCAGTCTGACTAGCGGGAGCTACGAGCAGTACTTC. It is translated as CASSLTSGSYEQYF. J is TRBJ2-7 and V is TRBV6-5; TRBD2 matches 12 bases. Germline lookup yields CDR1 MNHEY and CDR2 SVGAGI. V lost 5 bases and J lost 3; bases outside the gene matches: 2. CDR3 length: 14 amino acids.

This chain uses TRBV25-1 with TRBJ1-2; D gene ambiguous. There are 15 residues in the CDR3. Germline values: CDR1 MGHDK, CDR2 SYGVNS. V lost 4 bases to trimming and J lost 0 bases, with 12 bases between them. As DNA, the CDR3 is TGTGCCAGCAGTGCAGTCGGTGAAGCTAACTATGGCTACACCTTC. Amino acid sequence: CASSAVGEANYGYTF.

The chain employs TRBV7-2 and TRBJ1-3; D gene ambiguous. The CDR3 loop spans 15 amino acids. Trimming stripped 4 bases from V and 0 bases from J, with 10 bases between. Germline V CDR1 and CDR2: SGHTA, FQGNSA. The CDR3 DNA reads TGTGCCAGCAGCTACGACGGCAGCTCTGGAAACACCATATATTTT. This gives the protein CASSYDGSSGNTIYF.

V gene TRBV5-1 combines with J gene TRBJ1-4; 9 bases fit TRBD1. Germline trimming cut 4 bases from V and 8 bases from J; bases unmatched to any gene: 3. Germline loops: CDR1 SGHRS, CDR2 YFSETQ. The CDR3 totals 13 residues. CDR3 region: CASSGQGREKLFF. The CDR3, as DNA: TGCGCCAGCAGCGGACAGGGGCGGGAAAAACTGTTTTTT.

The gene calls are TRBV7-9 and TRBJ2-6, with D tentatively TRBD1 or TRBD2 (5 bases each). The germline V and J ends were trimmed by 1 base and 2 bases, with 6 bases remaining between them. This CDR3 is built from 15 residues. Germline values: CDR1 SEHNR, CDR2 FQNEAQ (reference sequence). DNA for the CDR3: TGTGCCAGCAGCTTAGGAGGGGCTGGGGCCAACGTCCTGACTTTC. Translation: CASSLGGAGANVLTF.

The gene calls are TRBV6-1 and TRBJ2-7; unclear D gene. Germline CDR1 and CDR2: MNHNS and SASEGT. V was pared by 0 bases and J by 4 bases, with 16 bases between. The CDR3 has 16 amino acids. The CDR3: CASSEALGHALYEQYF. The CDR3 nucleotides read TGTGCCAGCAGTGAAGCCCTAGGTCACGCCCTTTACGAGCAGTACTTC.

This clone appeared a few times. The CDR3 nucleotides read TGCAGCGTCAAAGAGCTAGCGGATTTATACAATGAGCAGTTCTTC. Amino acids: CSVKELADLYNEQFF. The V gene is TRBV29-1, the J gene TRBJ2-1; 7 bases are shared with TRBD2. The CDR3 is made up of 15 amino acids. V shed 6 bases, J shed 4 bases, and the junction held 12 bases outside the gene matches. Germline lookup yields CDR1 SQVTM and CDR2 ANQGSEA.

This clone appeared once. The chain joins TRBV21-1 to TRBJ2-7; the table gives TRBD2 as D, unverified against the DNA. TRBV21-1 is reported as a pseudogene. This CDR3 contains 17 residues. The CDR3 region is CASSNVPRWRSSYEQYF. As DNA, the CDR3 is TGTGCCAGCAGCAACGTCCCCCGGTGGCGGAGTTCCTACGAGCAGTACTTC.

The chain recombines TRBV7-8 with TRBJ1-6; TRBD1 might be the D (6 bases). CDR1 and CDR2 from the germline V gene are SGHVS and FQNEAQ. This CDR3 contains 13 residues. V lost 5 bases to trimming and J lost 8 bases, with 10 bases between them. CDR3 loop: CASSLNRDSPLHF. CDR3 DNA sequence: TGTGCCAGCAGCCTGAACAGGGATTCACCCCTCCACTTT.

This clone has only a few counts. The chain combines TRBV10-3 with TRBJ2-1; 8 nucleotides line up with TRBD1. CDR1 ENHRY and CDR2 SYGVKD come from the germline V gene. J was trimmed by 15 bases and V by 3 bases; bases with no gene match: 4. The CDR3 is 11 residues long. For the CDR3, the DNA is TGTGCCATCAGTGAAGGACAGGGACCGTTCTTC. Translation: CAISEGQGPFF.